Listed here are 10 T cell receptor beta chains from one sample, sequenced in a study of PD-1 blockade in mismatch repair-deficient tumors. Measured with immunoSEQ multiplex PCR; TCRdb has only the in-frame clones, and not every one. The table has around 52,000 clones, about 84% seen once; the top ten hold roughly 8%. Source: peripheral blood, taken approximately 18 weeks after starting pembrolizumab. The receptors come from an adult with mismatch repair-deficient cancer.

The chain joins TRBV9 to TRBJ2-6, with 10 bases that match TRBD1. With V trimmed by 4 bases and J by 2 bases, 3 bases remained unmatched. The CDR3 runs 16 residues. Germline V lookup: CDR1 SGDLS, CDR2 YYNGEE. The CDR3 reads CASSLDRGTGANVLTF. In DNA form, the CDR3 reads TGTGCCAGCAGCCTGGACAGGGGGACTGGGGCCAACGTCCTGACTTTC.

This clone was recorded a few times. This rearrangement joins TRBV28 to TRBJ2-1, with 7 nucleotides matching TRBD2. V gave up 7 bases and J gave up 3 bases; unmatched junction bases: 6. The germline V gene has CDR1 MDHEN and CDR2 SYDVKM. This CDR3 contains 14 residues. The CDR3: CASMGGSIYNEQFF. Here the CDR3 DNA reads TGTGCCAGCATGGGCGGGAGTATCTACAATGAGCAGTTCTTC.

The rearrangement links TRBV7-9 to TRBJ2-1; TRBD2 aligns across 10 bases. Germline-derived CDR1 and CDR2 are SEHNR and FQNEAQ (reference sequence). J was trimmed by 4 bases and V by 5 bases; bases with no gene match: 5. This CDR3 has 15 amino acids. CDR3 DNA: TGTGCCAGCAGCCCCTCTAGCGGGAGTTACAATGAGCAGTTCTTC. The encoded protein is CASSPSSGSYNEQFF.

The V and J genes are TRBV29-1 and TRBJ2-7, with 11 nucleotides matching TRBD2. Germline values: CDR1 SQVTM, CDR2 ANQGSEA. V gave up 3 bases and J gave up 4 bases; unmatched junction bases: 8. The CDR3 consists of 15 residues. CDR3 sequence (DNA): TGCAGCGTTGACGGGCTAGCGGGAGGAGAGTACGAGCAGTACTTC. Translation gives CSVDGLAGGEYEQYF.

V is TRBV9 and J is TRBJ2-3, with D unresolved. Germline V gene sequence: CDR1 SGDLS, CDR2 YYNGEE. This CDR3 has 15 amino acids. V was shortened by 0 bases and J by 1 base, with 9 bases between the two germline ends. This chain's CDR3 is CASSVVGVGTDTQYF. The CDR3 coding sequence is TGTGCCAGCAGCGTAGTGGGCGTGGGCACAGATACGCAGTATTTT.

The chain joins TRBV9 to TRBJ2-7; tentative D call: TRBD1 (6 bases). Between the trimmed V and J ends, which lost 0 bases and 2 bases, there was a span of 12 bases. The CDR3 extends over 15 amino acids. The germline V gene encodes CDR1 SGDLS and CDR2 YYNGEE. For the CDR3, the DNA is TGTGCCAGCAGCGTAGGTAAGGGGGAAACCTACGAGCAGTACTTC. This codes for CASSVGKGETYEQYF.

The chain uses TRBV7-2 and TRBJ1-5, with 7 bases that match TRBD1. Germline values: CDR1 SGHTA, CDR2 FQGNSA. The CDR3 has 14 amino acids. V was clipped by 5 bases and J by 5 bases; unmatched bases: 6. In DNA, the CDR3 is TGTGCCAGCAGCCAAGGACAGGAACATCAGCCCCAGCATTTT. Translation gives CASSQGQEHQPQHF.

The J gene is TRBJ1-1, the V gene TRBV7-8; D possibly corresponds to TRBD1 (6 bases). V lost 0 bases and J 9 bases, leaving 11 bases between the germline ends. Germline V CDR1 and CDR2: SGHVS, FQNEAQ. The CDR3 length is 13 residues. The CDR3 reads CASSLATGTQAFF. CDR3 DNA sequence: TGTGCCAGCAGCTTAGCGACAGGAACACAAGCTTTCTTT.

The chain uses TRBV25-1 and TRBJ1-1, with a possible D match to TRBD1 (6 bases). V lost 4 bases and J 4 bases, leaving 13 bases between the germline ends. CDR3 length: 14 amino acids. Looked up from germline, CDR1 is MGHDK and CDR2 is SYGVNS. The CDR3 region has the DNA TGTGCCAGCAGTGGCACAGGGAGGCGCACTGAAGCTTTCTTT. Its protein product is CASSGTGRRTEAFF. Drawing the rest from reference TRBV25-1 and TRBJ1-1, the complete variable domain is EADIYQTPRYLVIGTGKKITLECSQTMGHDKMYWYQQDPGMELHLIHYSYGVNSTEKGDLSSESTVSRIRTEHFPLTLESARPSHTSQYLCASSGTGRRTEAFFGQGTRLTVV.

This sequence joins TRBV11-2 and TRBJ1-2; D is uncertain. V lost 5 bases and J lost 2, with 9 bases in between. Germline V CDR1 and CDR2: SGHAT, FQNNGV. The CDR3 consists of 13 residues. The CDR3 bases are TGTGCCAGCAGCCTCGGACGGAACTATGGCTACACCTTC. It is translated as CASSLGRNYGYTF.